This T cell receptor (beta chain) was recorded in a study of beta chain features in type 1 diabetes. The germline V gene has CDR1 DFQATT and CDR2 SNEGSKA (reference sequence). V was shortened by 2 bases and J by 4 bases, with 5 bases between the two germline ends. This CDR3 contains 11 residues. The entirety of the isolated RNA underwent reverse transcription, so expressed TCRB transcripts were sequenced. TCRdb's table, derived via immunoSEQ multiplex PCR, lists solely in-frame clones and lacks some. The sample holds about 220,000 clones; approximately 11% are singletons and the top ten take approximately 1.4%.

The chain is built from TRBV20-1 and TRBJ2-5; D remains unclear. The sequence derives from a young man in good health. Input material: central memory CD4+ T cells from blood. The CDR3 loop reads CSARIRETQYF. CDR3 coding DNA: TGCAGTGCTAGAATCCGAGAGACCCAGTACTTC.